This T cell receptor beta chain was observed in a study of cytotoxic CD8 clonotypes in ibrutinib-treated CLL. The length of the CDR3 is 16 residues. CDR1 MNHEY and CDR2 SMNVEV come from the germline V gene (reference sequence). With V trimmed by 1 base and J by 8 bases, 9 bases remained unmatched. Sequenced by immunoSEQ multiplex PCR; TCRdb stores in-frame clones only, minus some. Of about 140,000 clones in the sample, 65% to 85% were seen once. The sequencing here drew on PBMCs, taken after 36 months of ibrutinib treatment. The V and J genes are TRBV27 and TRBJ2-1; TRBD2 matches 9 bases. The sequence was obtained from a human donor with chronic lymphocytic leukemia. In DNA, the CDR3 is TGTGCCAGCAGTTTATTGCGTAGCGGGAGAAGGTATGAGCAGTTCTTC. It codes for CASSLLRSGRRYEQFF.